This TCR beta chain was captured by sequencing in a study of Ad26.COV2.S vaccination and SARS-CoV-2 variants. Concerning this clone: The antigen is not known.

Study conclusions and caveats: Analytic work on TCR breadth and depth might have understated the full extent of total T cell responses. The placebo group had lower spike-specific TCR breadth than the vaccine recipients did. Reported findings describe substantial breadth in spike-specific CD8+ and CD4+ T cell responses following vaccination. Participants given vaccine showed non-spike TCR breadth similar to that of placebo recipients.

The V gene lost 12 bases and the J gene lost 1 base, with 23 bases spanning the gap. The germline V gene has CDR1 KGHDR and CDR2 SFDVKD. The CDR3 contains 16 residues. Sequencing was performed with immunoSEQ multiplex PCR; in TCRdb, only in-frame clones are kept and a portion is missing. The sample holds over 130,000 clones; approximately 90% are singletons and the top ten take approximately 5%. The sequencing used peripheral blood, collected after recovery from COVID-19. The source is a human donor who had recovered from COVID-19. The J gene is TRBJ1-1, the V gene TRBV24-1; maybe TRBD1 (5 bases). CDR3 bases: TGTGCCCCCATCGGATGGCGCGCGGACACGAACACTGAAGCTTTCTTT. Amino acids: CAPIGWRADTNTEAFF.